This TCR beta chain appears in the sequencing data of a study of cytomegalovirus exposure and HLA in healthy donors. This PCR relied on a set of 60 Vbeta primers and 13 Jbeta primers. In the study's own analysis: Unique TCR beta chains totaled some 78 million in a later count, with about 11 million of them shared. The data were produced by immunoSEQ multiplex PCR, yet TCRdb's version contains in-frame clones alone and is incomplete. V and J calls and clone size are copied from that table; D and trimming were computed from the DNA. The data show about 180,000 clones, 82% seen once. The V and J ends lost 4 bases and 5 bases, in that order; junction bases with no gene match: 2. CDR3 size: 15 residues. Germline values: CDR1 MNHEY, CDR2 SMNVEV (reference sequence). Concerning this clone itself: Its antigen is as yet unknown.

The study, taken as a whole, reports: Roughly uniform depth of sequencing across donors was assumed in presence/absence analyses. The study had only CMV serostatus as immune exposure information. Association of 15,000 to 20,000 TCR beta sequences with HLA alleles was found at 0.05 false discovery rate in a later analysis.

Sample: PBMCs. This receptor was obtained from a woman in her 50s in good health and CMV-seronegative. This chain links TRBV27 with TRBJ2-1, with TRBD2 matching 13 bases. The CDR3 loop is CASSSGLAGDNEQFF. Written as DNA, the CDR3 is TGTGCCAGCAGTTCCGGACTAGCGGGGGACAATGAGCAGTTCTTC.